These 5 T cell receptor beta chains share one sample of origin, sequenced in a study of blood T cell repertoires in COVID-19. Assay: immunoSEQ multiplex PCR; the TCRdb copy retains only in-frame clones and omits some. The sample comprises 250,000 or so clones, around 83% of which are singletons, and roughly 2% rests with the top ten. The sample was peripheral blood. Every receptor here comes from a man younger than 45 who had recovered from COVID-19.

The V and J genes are TRBV5-4 and TRBJ2-3; D not resolved. Trimming shortened V by 5 bases and J by 0 bases, and 13 bases separated the two germline ends. CDR1 and CDR2 (germline): SGHNT, YYREEE (reference sequence). This CDR3 is built from 15 residues. The CDR3 nucleotides are TGTGCCAGCAGTCCTAGTCAGCAAAGCACAGATACGCAGTATTTT. Protein product: CASSPSQQSTDTQYF.

V gene TRBV11-2 combines with J gene TRBJ2-5; weak D call: TRBD1 (7 bases). The CDR3 is made up of 15 amino acids. Trimming removed 4 bases at V and 2 bases at J, with 14 bases between. Germline V gives CDR1 SGHAT, CDR2 FQNNGV. CDR3 bases: TGTGCCAGCAGCTCAGGGGGGTCTAGACAAGAGACCCAGTACTTC. Translation gives CASSSGGSRQETQYF.

The genes are TRBV7-9 and TRBJ1-4; D remains unclear. The CDR3 sequence is 15 residues long. Trimming took 2 bases from V and 7 from J, leaving 14 bases between them. CDR1 SEHNR and CDR2 FQNEAQ come from the germline V gene (reference sequence). CDR3 in DNA: TGTGCCAGCAGCTTATCTAGGAAGTCGGGTGAAAAACTGTTTTTT. It specifies CASSLSRKSGEKLFF.

The rearrangement uses TRBV11-2 and TRBJ1-2, with 7 bases that match TRBD1. V was pared by 9 bases and J by 6 bases, with 7 bases of the junction left unmatched. The CDR3 is made up of 12 amino acids. Per germline, CDR1 SGHAT and CDR2 FQNNGV. This CDR3 is CASYRGIDGYTF. The DNA of the CDR3 is TGTGCCAGTTACAGGGGTATCGATGGCTACACCTTC.

The J gene is TRBJ2-3, the V gene TRBV13, with D tentatively TRBD1 (6 bases). This CDR3 comprises 14 residues. Germline CDR1 is PRHDT and CDR2 is FYEKMQ (reference sequence). V lost 5 bases to trimming and J lost 6 bases, with 15 bases between them. CDR3 sequence: CASSGGQSVDTQYF. The CDR3 region has the DNA TGTGCCAGCAGCGGAGGACAGTCAGTTGATACGCAGTATTTT.